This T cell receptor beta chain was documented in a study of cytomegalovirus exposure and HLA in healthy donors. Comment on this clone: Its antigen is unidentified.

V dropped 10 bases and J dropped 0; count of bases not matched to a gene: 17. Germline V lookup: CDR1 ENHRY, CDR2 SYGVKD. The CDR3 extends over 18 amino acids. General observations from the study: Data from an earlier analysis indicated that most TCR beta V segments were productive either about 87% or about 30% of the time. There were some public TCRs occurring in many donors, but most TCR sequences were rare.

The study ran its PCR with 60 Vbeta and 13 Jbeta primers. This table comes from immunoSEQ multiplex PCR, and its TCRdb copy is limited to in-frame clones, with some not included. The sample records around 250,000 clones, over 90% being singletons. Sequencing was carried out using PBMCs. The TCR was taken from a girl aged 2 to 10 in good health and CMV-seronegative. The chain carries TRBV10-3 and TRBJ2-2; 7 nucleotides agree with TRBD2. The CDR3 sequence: CATLPRGSAGTNTGELFF. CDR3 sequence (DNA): TGTGCCACCCTCCCCCGGGGCTCAGCGGGAACGAACACCGGGGAGCTGTTTTTT.